This note documents a single TCR beta chain sequence. Its target is not known. The CDR3 sequence is 14 residues long. Germline assignment: CDR1 SQVTM and CDR2 ANQGSEA. Trimming shortened V by 4 bases and J by 1 base, and 11 bases separated the two germline ends. TCRdb ran MiXCR on the 5' RACE reads and lists one entry per CDR3 protein. This table has about 360,000 distinct CDR3 sequences, 6.2% appearing once. This sample is drawn from a study of T cells after yellow fever vaccination. Study conclusions and caveats: Most primary-vaccination clones reappeared after the booster (approximately 95% CD4, 85% to 90% CD8).

The sequences come from PBMCs, collected 5 days after the yellow fever booster vaccination. V is TRBV29-1 and J is TRBJ2-1; maybe TRBD1 (6 bases). The TCR originated in a man aged 25-45 years who received the YFV17D yellow fever vaccine. CDR3 bases: TGCAGCGTTGTACGACAGGAGTCCTACAATGAGCAGTTCTTC. Amino acids: CSVVRQESYNEQFF.